One sample yielded the 21 T cell receptor beta chains listed below, sequenced in a study of T cell repertoires in cytomegalovirus infection. TCRdb called the reads again in MiXCR, with one record for every CDR3 protein. The top ten hold 7% to 9% of the sample, which has roughly 630,000 distinct CDR3 sequences, 20% to 25% seen once. Specimen: CD8+ T cells from PBMCs. Source of these receptors: a human donor in good health (CMV status not recorded). Some clones in this sample may be carry-over from other donors' samples.

This rearrangement joins TRBV27 to TRBJ2-2; 8 bases align to TRBD1. After removal of 3 bases from V and 4 bases from J, the junction contained 7 bases not matched to a gene. The CDR3 totals 16 residues. Germline CDR1 and CDR2: MNHEY and SMNVEV (reference sequence). CDR3 loop: CASSFPGQAITGELFF. CDR3 nucleotide sequence: TGTGCCAGCAGTTTTCCGGGACAGGCGATCACCGGGGAGCTGTTTTTT.

About this clonotype itself: Just one base apart from a much larger clone, this may be a read error. The chain recombines TRBV12-3 or TRBV12-4 with TRBJ1-2, with D maybe TRBD1 (5 bases). The CDR3 has 14 residues. V lost 0 bases and J lost 9, with 14 bases in between. CDR3 in amino acids: CASSLAPRAESYTF. DNA of the CDR3: TGTGCCAGCAGTTTAGCGCCCAGGGCCGAGAGCTACACCTTC.

The chain recombines TRBV12-3 or TRBV12-4 with TRBJ1-6; no clear D. V was trimmed by 7 bases and J by 10 bases, leaving 14 bases between them. CDR3 length: 13 residues. The CDR3, as DNA: TGTGCCAGCACCCCCCTCCACGGGTCACCCCTCCACTTT. This gives the protein CASTPLHGSPLHF.

In this sample, this clonotype turned up many times. The rearrangement uses TRBV7-2 and TRBJ2-3, with TRBD2 matching 12 bases. Per germline, CDR1 SGHTA and CDR2 FQGNSA. The CDR3 length is 18 residues. V dropped 4 bases and J dropped 2; count of bases not matched to a gene: 10. The CDR3 DNA reads as TGTGCCAGCAGCTGGGGGACTAGCGGGCCCTGGCCCACAGATACGCAGTATTTT. Its translation is CASSWGTSGPWPTDTQYF.

This CDR3 is CSVEEVGRNTEAFF. The CDR3 region has the DNA TGCAGCGTTGAAGAGGTGGGGCGGAACACTGAAGCTTTCTTT. The chain recombines TRBV29-1 with TRBJ1-1; D perhaps matches TRBD1 (5 bases). Germline assignment: CDR1 SQVTM and CDR2 ANQGSEA. V was cut by 0 bases and J by 1 base, with 9 bases left in between. The CDR3 is 14 amino acids.

V and J are TRBV10-2 and TRBJ1-2; possible D gene TRBD1, 5 bases. V lost 1 base and J lost 5, with 14 bases in between. This CDR3 has 15 amino acids. Germline CDR1 reads WSHSY; CDR2 reads SAAADI. The CDR3 loop is CASSEWAGYEYGYTF. The CDR3 DNA sequence: TGCGCCAGCAGTGAGTGGGCAGGGTATGAATATGGCTACACCTTC.

This clonotype was picked up a small number of times. CDR3 DNA sequence: TGTGCCAGCAGTTTACAGGACACCTACGAGCAGTACGTC. Amino acid sequence: CASSLQDTYEQYV. The chain employs TRBV28 and TRBJ2-7, with a possible D match to TRBD1 (5 bases). The CDR3 totals 13 residues. The V end lost 2 bases, the J end lost 2 bases, and 7 bases lay between the germline ends. Germline V gene data show CDR1 as MDHEN and CDR2 as SYDVKM.

This clonotype came up a few times. This chain joins TRBV20-1 and TRBJ2-1; the D gene is possibly TRBD2 (6 bases). Trimming removed 0 bases from V and 0 bases from J, with 12 bases in between. This CDR3 contains 16 residues. The germline CDR1 and CDR2 sequences are DFQATT and SNEGSKA (reference sequence). The chain's CDR3 is CSARDPGGTSYNEQFF. As DNA, the CDR3 is TGCAGTGCTAGAGATCCCGGCGGGACCTCCTACAATGAGCAGTTCTTC.

With regard to this clonotype: It may be a read error: a sequence one base away is much more abundant. V gene TRBV7-2 combines with J gene TRBJ1-2, with unresolved D. The CDR3 covers 14 residues. Germline V gene data show CDR1 as SGHTA and CDR2 as FQGNSA. CDR3 nucleotide sequence: TGTGCCAGCAGGCGTGGGCATCGAAACTATGGCCACACCTTC. Translating gives CASRRGHRNYGHTF.

The chain links TRBV7-9 to TRBJ2-7, with D possibly being TRBD2 (6 bases). The CDR3 runs 12 residues. Germline CDR1 and CDR2: SEHNR and FQNEAQ (reference sequence). Trimming removed 5 bases from V and 5 bases from J, with 10 bases in between. The chain's CDR3 is CASSQTGDEQYF. CDR3 DNA sequence: TGTGCCAGCAGCCAAACGGGGGACGAGCAGTACTTC.

This chain joins TRBV7-9 and TRBJ2-5, with 8 bases matching TRBD2. V was pared by 7 bases and J by 1 base, with 8 bases of the junction left unmatched. This CDR3 is 15 amino acids long. Germline V CDR1 and CDR2: SEHNR, FQNEAQ (reference sequence). The CDR3 coding sequence is TGTGCCAGCACCCTTTCAAGCGGGGGCCAAGAGACCCAGTACTTC. This gives the protein CASTLSSGGQETQYF.

The gene calls are TRBV2 and TRBJ2-3; D remains ambiguous. CDR1 SNHLY and CDR2 FYNNEI come from the germline V gene. The CDR3 extends over 10 amino acids. Trimming removed 7 bases from V and 7 bases from J, with 6 bases in between. The CDR3 reads CASISHTQYF. The CDR3 DNA is TGTGCCAGCATTTCCCATACGCAGTATTTT.

In its sample, this clonotype was seen once. The rearrangement links TRBV20-1 to TRBJ2-1; D is possibly TRBD2 (5 bases). Trimming pared 1 base from V and 0 bases from J, leaving 7 bases between. The CDR3 is 14 amino acids. Germline V gives CDR1 DFQATT, CDR2 SNEGSKA (reference sequence). CDR3 DNA: TGCAGTGCTAGAGGGGAGAGCTCCTACAATGAGCAGTTCTTC. It encodes CSARGESSYNEQFF.

In its sample, this clonotype was seen many times. The chain uses TRBV7-9 and TRBJ2-7; 9 bases align to TRBD1. With 1 base clipped from V and 0 bases from J, the junction kept 10 bases outside the gene matches. The length of the CDR3 is 18 residues. CDR1 and CDR2 from the germline V gene are SEHNR and FQNEAQ (reference sequence). The CDR3 DNA is TGTGCCAGCAGCTTAGTTCCGGGACAGGGACCGCGCTCCTACGAGCAGTACGTC. As protein: CASSLVPGQGPRSYEQYV.

This chain uses TRBV20-1 with TRBJ2-7; TRBD1 matches 9 bases. This CDR3 has 15 amino acids. J was trimmed by 1 base and V by 6 bases; bases with no gene match: 10. Germline V gene data show CDR1 as DFQATT and CDR2 as SNEGSKA (reference sequence). The CDR3 DNA reads as TGCAGTGCCACGAGAACAGGGGGCGCGTCCTACGAGCAGTACTTC. This gives the protein CSATRTGGASYEQYF.

V is TRBV15 and J is TRBJ2-7; 9 bases are a match to TRBD2. The CDR3 runs to 16 residues. J gave up 5 bases and V 0 bases, and 8 bases lay outside the gene matches. Germline V gene lookup returns CDR1 LNHNV and CDR2 YYDKDF (reference sequence). The chain's CDR3 is CATSRDLAGGLDEQYV. CDR3 coding DNA: TGTGCCACCAGCAGAGATCTGGCGGGGGGGCTGGACGAGCAGTACGTC.

With respect to this clonotype: An end of the junction does not agree with germline; a read error may underlie this. This rearrangement joins TRBV6-2 or TRBV6-3 to TRBJ2-2; possibly TRBD2 for D (6 bases). Germline values: CDR1 MNHEY, CDR2 SVGEGT. This CDR3 has 11 residues. The CDR3 sequence is CATRDRGVLFF. The CDR3, as DNA: TGTGCCACTCGGGACCGCGGGGTGCTGTTTTTT.

This clonotype was seen more than once but under ten times. The V and J genes are TRBV10-1 and TRBJ2-1; D is undetermined. Germline V gene data show CDR1 as WNHNN and CDR2 as SYGVQD (reference sequence). The V end was cut by 3 bases, the J end by 12 bases, with 15 bases between. CDR3 size: 13 residues. CDR3 region: CASSDLQVVGQFF. The CDR3 nucleotides are TGCGCCAGCAGTGACCTTCAAGTCGTAGGGCAGTTCTTC.

This chain connects TRBV20-1 to TRBJ2-1; the D is unclear. This CDR3 comprises 15 residues. The germline CDR1 and CDR2 sequences are DFQATT and SNEGSKA (reference sequence). V shed 6 bases and J shed 0 bases, with 15 bases lying between them. For the CDR3, the DNA is TGCAGTGCACGGCCCGGTTCGAGCTCCTACAATGAGCAGTTCTTC. Protein sequence: CSARPGSSSYNEQFF.

This chain connects TRBV2 to TRBJ2-5, with D perhaps matching TRBD2 (6 bases). This CDR3 is 14 amino acids long. The V gene's germline CDR1 is SNHLY and CDR2 FYNNEI. Trimming shortened V by 7 bases and J by 0 bases, and 12 bases separated the two germline ends. The CDR3 spells CASTDLANQETQYF. The CDR3 DNA sequence: TGTGCCAGCACCGACCTAGCGAACCAAGAGACCCAGTACTTC.

This clonotype was seen a few times. The rearrangement links TRBV14 to TRBJ2-1; no firm D call. This CDR3 has 17 amino acids. Germline values: CDR1 SGHDN, CDR2 FVKESK. Trimming took 1 base from V and 0 from J, leaving 13 bases between them. The chain's CDR3 is CASSQGRAPSSYNEQFF. The CDR3 DNA sequence: TGTGCCAGCAGCCAAGGTCGGGCACCGAGCTCCTACAATGAGCAGTTCTTC.